Below, 16 T cell receptor beta chains from the same sample are listed, as sequenced in a study of shared clonotypes between healthy human individuals. Method: immunoSEQ multiplex PCR; TCRdb's copy keeps in-frame clones and lacks some. This table has approximately 95,000 clones, roughly 69% appearing once. Specimen: memory CD8+ T cells sorted from blood. Subset denoted: CD45RO+ cells pooled with CCR7-negative TemRA cells. The receptors here all came from a man aged 25 to 40 in good health.

The chain combines TRBV5-1 with TRBJ2-3, with TRBD1 identical over 8 bases. This CDR3 spans 16 amino acids. Germline CDR1 SGHRS, CDR2 YFSETQ. Germline trimming cut 5 bases from V and 2 bases from J; bases unmatched to any gene: 10. The CDR3 spells CASSYKQGEATDTQYF. The CDR3 nucleotides are TGCGCCAGCAGTTACAAACAGGGGGAGGCCACAGATACGCAGTATTTT. The whole variable domain, filled in from reference TRBV5-1 and TRBJ2-3, reads KAGVTQTPRYLIKTRGQQVTLSCSPISGHRSVSWYQQTPGQGLQFLFEYFSETQRNKGNFPGRFSGRQFSNSRSEMNVSTLELGDSALYLCASSYKQGEATDTQYFGPGTRLTVL.

The rearrangement links TRBV7-3 to TRBJ2-5; no clear D. In germline, CDR1 is SGHTA, CDR2 FQGTGA. The CDR3 spans 15 residues. The V end was cut by 5 bases, the J end by 2 bases, with 15 bases between. CDR3 amino acids: CASSATRDLQETQYF. The DNA for the CDR3 is TGTGCCAGCAGCGCCACAAGAGACCTACAAGAGACCCAGTACTTC.

This clone has just one count. This chain connects TRBV9 to TRBJ1-2, with 8 bases fitting TRBD1. V gave up 7 bases and J gave up 6 bases; unmatched junction bases: 5. The CDR3 consists of 12 residues. CDR1 and CDR2 (germline): SGDLS, YYNGEE. In DNA, the CDR3 is TGTGCCAGCCAGGGGGCAGGGAATGGCTACACCTTC. Its protein product is CASQGAGNGYTF.

This clone was recorded only once. The rearrangement uses TRBV29-1 and TRBJ2-7; weak D call: TRBD1 (7 bases). The germline V and J ends were trimmed by 4 bases and 3 bases, with 16 bases remaining between them. This CDR3 spans 14 amino acids. Germline lookup yields CDR1 SQVTM and CDR2 ANQGSEA. CDR3 region: CSVVPAGQHYEQYF. CDR3 sequence (DNA): TGCAGCGTTGTACCGGCGGGACAGCACTACGAGCAGTACTTC.

This clone was seen more than once but under ten times. This sequence joins TRBV18 and TRBJ2-5; D might be TRBD1 or TRBD2, each matching 5 bases. Looked up from germline, CDR1 is KGHSH and CDR2 is LQKENI. V gave up 3 bases and J gave up 5 bases, with 16 bases separating them. CDR3 length: 15 residues. CDR3 sequence (DNA): TGTGCCAGCTCACCCTACCAGGGAGTCGAGGAGACCCAGTACTTC. This gives the protein CASSPYQGVEETQYF.

This clone was picked up many times. Other DNA variants within this sample encode the same CDR3. The chain's CDR3 is CASSQRQVSNQPQHF. The CDR3 DNA reads TGCGCCAGCAGCCAACGACAGGTTAGCAATCAGCCCCAGCATTTT. The chain recombines TRBV4-1 with TRBJ1-5; D might be TRBD1 (6 bases). Germline lookup yields CDR1 MGHRA and CDR2 YSYEKL. The CDR3 covers 15 residues. V lost 2 bases to trimming and J lost 0 bases, with 8 bases between them.

The rearrangement links TRBV27 to TRBJ2-3, with TRBD2 matching over 7 bases. This CDR3 comprises 14 residues. Per germline, CDR1 MNHEY and CDR2 SMNVEV (reference sequence). Trimming took 1 base from V and 4 from J; bases not matched to a gene: 2. The CDR3 protein is CASSLYGRSDTQYF. CDR3 DNA: TGTGCCAGCAGTTTATACGGGAGGTCAGATACGCAGTATTTT.

This clone occurred once. The chain couples TRBV7-4 to TRBJ2-7, with D perhaps assigned TRBD1 or TRBD2 (5 bases each). The CDR3 contains 14 residues. V lost 4 bases, J lost 7 bases, and 17 bases lay in between. CDR1 and CDR2 (germline): SGHVT, SQSDAQ. This CDR3 reads CASSSERWGREQYF. CDR3 coding DNA: TGTGCCAGCAGCTCCGAGCGGTGGGGCAGGGAGCAGTACTTC.

The rearrangement links TRBV7-2 to TRBJ2-5; D is tentatively TRBD1 or TRBD2 (5 bases each). Germline V gene data show CDR1 as SGHTA and CDR2 as FQGNSA. V was pared by 1 base and J by 9 bases, with 9 bases between. The CDR3 has 12 amino acids. The CDR3: CASSLGSGPQYF. The DNA for the CDR3 is TGTGCCAGCAGCTTAGGATCGGGGCCCCAGTACTTC.

Concerning this clone: This may be a read error: a much more frequent sequence differs by one nucleotide. V and J are TRBV10-3 and TRBJ2-7; 11 nucleotides agree with TRBD1. CDR3 length: 14 residues. Germline V gives CDR1 ENHRY, CDR2 SYGVKD. The CDR3, as DNA: TGTGCCAGCAGTACCGGGACAGGGGGCTACGAGCAGTACTTC. Its translation: CASSTGTGGYEQYF.

V and J are TRBV19 and TRBJ2-4, with 9 bases identical to TRBD2. Germline CDR1 is LNHDA and CDR2 is SQIVND (reference sequence). The length of the CDR3 is 14 residues. J gave up 3 bases and V 6 bases, and 3 bases lay outside the gene matches. The chain's CDR3 is CASSPSGDKNIQYF. The CDR3 region has the DNA TGTGCCAGTAGCCCTAGCGGGGACAAAAACATTCAGTACTTC.

V gene TRBV29-1 combines with J gene TRBJ2-1, with TRBD2 matching over 8 bases. The junction had 6 bases not matched to a gene; V was cut back by 4 bases and J by 7 bases. The length of the CDR3 is 13 residues. From germline, CDR1 is SQVTM and CDR2 ANQGSEA. The CDR3 loop is CSVVAGNENEQFF. CDR3 DNA: TGCAGCGTTGTAGCGGGAAACGAAAATGAGCAGTTCTTC.

The chain is built from TRBV5-1 and TRBJ1-2; D is unresolved. From germline, CDR1 is SGHRS and CDR2 YFSETQ. Between the trimmed V and J ends, which lost 0 bases and 3 bases, there was a span of 12 bases. The CDR3 is 15 residues long. The CDR3 bases are TGCGCCAGCAGCTTGGCAAGCAGGCCGTACTATGGCTACACCTTC. It encodes CASSLASRPYYGYTF.

This chain joins TRBV7-9 and TRBJ1-1; D remains unclear. With 5 bases removed from V and 7 bases from J, the gap between germline ends came to 8 bases. From germline, CDR1 is SEHNR and CDR2 FQNEAQ (reference sequence). The CDR3 is 11 residues long. CDR3 coding DNA: TGTGCCAGCAGCACCAACCTTGAAGCTTTCTTT. Amino acids: CASSTNLEAFF.

Concerning this clone itself: A much larger clonotype is one base distant, so this may be a read error. The J gene is TRBJ2-4, the V gene TRBV13, with a possible D match to TRBD2 (5 bases). Germline V gene sequence: CDR1 PRHDT, CDR2 FYEKMQ (reference sequence). The CDR3 totals 15 residues. CDR3 DNA sequence: TGTGTCAGCAGCCCCCGGGAAAATGTCAAAAACATTCAGTACTTC. This codes for CVSSPRENVKNIQYF.

V and J are TRBV29-1 and TRBJ2-3; D not certain. The CDR3 has 14 residues. V dropped 1 base and J dropped 0 bases, with 8 bases sitting between them. From germline, CDR1 is SQVTM and CDR2 ANQGSEA. In nucleotides, the CDR3 is TGCAGCGTTGAAGGGGCTCTCAGCACAGATACGCAGTATTTT. The encoded protein is CSVEGALSTDTQYF.